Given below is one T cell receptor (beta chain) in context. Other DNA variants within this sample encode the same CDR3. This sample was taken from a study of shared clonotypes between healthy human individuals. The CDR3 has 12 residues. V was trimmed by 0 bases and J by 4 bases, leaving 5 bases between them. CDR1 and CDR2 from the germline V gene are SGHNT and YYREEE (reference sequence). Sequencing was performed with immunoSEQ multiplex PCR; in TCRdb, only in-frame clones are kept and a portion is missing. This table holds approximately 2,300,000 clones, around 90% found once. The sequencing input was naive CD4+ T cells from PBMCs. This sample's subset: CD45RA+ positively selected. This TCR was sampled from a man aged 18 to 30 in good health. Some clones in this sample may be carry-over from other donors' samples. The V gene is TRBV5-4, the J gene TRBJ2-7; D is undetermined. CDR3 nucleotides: TGTGCCAGCAGCTTGGGGGCATACGAGCAGTACTTC. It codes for CASSLGAYEQYF. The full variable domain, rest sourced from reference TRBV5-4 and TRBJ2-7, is ETGVTQSPTHLIKTRGQQVTLRCSSQSGHNTVSWYQQALGQGPQFIFQYYREEENGRGNFPPRFSGLQFPNYSSELNVNALELDDSALYLCASSLGAYEQYFGPGTRLTVT.